In its sample, the clone carrying this T cell receptor (beta chain) was seen a few times. What it binds is unknown. Unique molecular identifiers were present in the TCR beta cDNA libraries. TCRdb itself ran the PCR reads through MiXCR, one entry per CDR3 protein. The table has 150,000 to 200,000 distinct CDR3 sequences, under 40% seen once. This record comes from a study of post-analysis software for immune sequencing data. Germline V gene data show CDR1 as MDHEN and CDR2 as SYDVKM. Trimming took 5 bases from V and 0 from J; bases not matched to a gene: 7. The CDR3 runs 15 residues. Study-wide findings and caveats: Among roughly 5 TRBV segments more frequent in patients than controls were TRBV5-6, TRBV5-1 and TRBV20-1.

The rearrangement links TRBV28 to TRBJ2-7; 7 nucleotides match TRBD2. The sequence derives from a girl between 5 and 17 years old with multiple sclerosis. Sequences were derived from blood, sampled after autologous hematopoietic stem cell transplantation. CDR3 DNA: TGTGCCAGCAGTCGGAAGCGGGGCTCCTCCTACGAGCAGTACTTC. Translated, it gives CASSRKRGSSYEQYF.